The TCR beta chain under discussion was sequenced for a study of cytomegalovirus exposure and HLA in healthy donors. Notes on the study in general: Researchers left out some V segments, among them TRBV6-2 and TRBV6-3, as indistinguishable. Confirmation in vitro established that a few CMV-associated chains were specific for CMV antigens. It was shown in a later analysis that HLA-associated TCR beta chains were more clonally expanded than other, equally common chains.

CDR1 is MNHEY, CDR2 SMNVEV, per germline (reference sequence). This CDR3 is 15 amino acids long. Unmatched junction bases numbered 3, after V lost 4 bases and J lost 4 bases. This clone was counted a single time. The antigen remains undetermined. The PCR ran on 60 Vbeta and 13 Jbeta primers. The repertoire was sequenced with immunoSEQ multiplex PCR; TCRdb's copy has only in-frame clones and lacks some. The data hold almost 65,000 clones, with roughly 80% observed a single time. This chain uses TRBV27 with TRBJ1-5, with 11 bases aligning to TRBD1. The TCR was taken from a male donor in good health and CMV-seropositive. Sequences were obtained from PBMCs. The CDR3, as DNA: TGTGCCAGCAGTTCTTGGGACAGGGGGAATCAGCCCCAGCATTTT. As protein: CASSSWDRGNQPQHF.